The 28 T cell receptor beta chains presented below share a single source sample, sequenced in a study of beta chain features in type 1 diabetes. The entirety of the isolated RNA underwent reverse transcription, so expressed TCRB transcripts were sequenced. Produced via immunoSEQ multiplex PCR; TCRdb's table is partial and in-frame only. The sample yields 620,000 or so clones, roughly a sixth seen once. Sequencing was performed on naive CD4+ T cells from blood. The receptors were sampled from a man between 18 and 29 years old in good health.

This chain joins TRBV7-3 and TRBJ1-1; 8 bases fit TRBD1. Germline V lookup: CDR1 SGHTA, CDR2 FQGTGA. Trimming at V came to 5 bases and at J to 7 bases, leaving 9 bases not matched to a gene. This CDR3 has 14 residues. CDR3: CASSHTQGEGEAFF. The CDR3 DNA reads TGTGCCAGCAGCCATACACAGGGGGAGGGTGAAGCTTTCTTT.

This sequence joins TRBV18 and TRBJ2-1; 10 nucleotides match TRBD1. There are 19 residues in the CDR3. The V and J ends lost 0 bases and 11 bases, in that order; junction bases with no gene match: 19. Germline CDR1 reads KGHSH; CDR2 reads LQKENI. The CDR3 protein is CASSPPPLGTGAFYGQQFF. The CDR3 nucleotides read TGTGCCAGCTCACCACCTCCCTTAGGGACAGGGGCCTTTTATGGTCAGCAGTTCTTC.

V and J are TRBV14 and TRBJ2-1; 13 nucleotides align to TRBD2. CDR1 and CDR2 from the germline V gene are SGHDN and FVKESK. The CDR3 runs 18 residues. V was clipped by 4 bases and J by 0 bases; unmatched bases: 6. The CDR3 loop is CASSPLLAGGPSYNEQFF. CDR3 DNA: TGTGCCAGCAGCCCCCTACTAGCGGGAGGGCCCTCCTACAATGAGCAGTTCTTC.

The chain carries TRBV29-1 and TRBJ1-2, with TRBD1 matching over 7 bases. With 4 bases clipped from V and 7 bases from J, the junction kept 3 bases outside the gene matches. Germline CDR1 reads SQVTM; CDR2 reads ANQGSEA. CDR3 length: 11 amino acids. CDR3 loop: CSVGGQPGYTF. As DNA, the CDR3 is TGCAGCGTTGGGGGACAGCCTGGCTACACCTTC.

CDR3 amino acids: CASSYSKGAGGDEQFF. For the CDR3, the DNA is TGTGCCAGCAGTTACTCGAAGGGGGCAGGGGGCGATGAGCAGTTCTTC. The chain couples TRBV6-5 to TRBJ2-1, with TRBD1 matching over 8 bases. Germline CDR1 MNHEY, CDR2 SVGAGI. V shed 0 bases and J 8 bases; nucleotides not matched to a gene: 9. This CDR3 spans 16 amino acids.

This chain links TRBV15 with TRBJ1-5, with 11 bases that match TRBD1. The CDR3 is 16 residues long. J was trimmed by 1 base and V by 4 bases; bases with no gene match: 3. The V gene's germline CDR1 is LNHNV and CDR2 YYDKDF (reference sequence). The CDR3: CATSIGQGASNQPQHF. CDR3 DNA sequence: TGTGCCACCAGCATCGGACAGGGGGCCAGCAATCAGCCCCAGCATTTT. Supplemented by reference TRBV15 and TRBJ1-5, the full variable domain reads DAMVIQNPRYQVTQFGKPVTLSCSQTLNHNVMYWYQQKSSQAPKLLFHYYDKDFNNEADTPDNFQSRRPNTSFCFLDIRSPGLGDTAMYLCATSIGQGASNQPQHFGDGTRLSIL.

This clone was seen only a few times. The rearrangement joins TRBV9 to TRBJ2-5; TRBD2 matches at 8 bases. The germline CDR1 and CDR2 sequences are SGDLS and YYNGEE. After removal of 0 bases from V and 3 bases from J, the junction contained 4 bases not matched to a gene. The CDR3 loop spans 15 amino acids. DNA for the CDR3: TGTGCCAGCAGCGTAGCCTTCGGGAGGGAAGAGACCCAGTACTTC. Protein product: CASSVAFGREETQYF.

This clone turned up a few times. V and J are TRBV10-3 and TRBJ1-5, with TRBD1 matching over 12 bases. The V segment lost 6 bases and the J segment 2 bases; nucleotides outside the gene matches: 5. CDR1 and CDR2 (germline): ENHRY, SYGVKD. The CDR3 has 16 amino acids. This CDR3 reads CAISRDRGRGNQPQHF. CDR3 nucleotide sequence: TGTGCCATCAGCCGGGACAGGGGGCGCGGCAATCAGCCCCAGCATTTT.

This clone was observed a handful of times. The rearrangement uses TRBV9 and TRBJ1-4; D may be TRBD1 (6 bases). V was trimmed by 2 bases and J by 2 bases, leaving 16 bases between them. CDR1 and CDR2 (germline): SGDLS, YYNGEE. The CDR3 is 17 residues long. The CDR3 region has the DNA TGTGCCAGCAGCGTCCCGGGACAACGGAAGACTAATGAAAAACTGTTTTTT. Translated: CASSVPGQRKTNEKLFF.

The genes are TRBV11-2 and TRBJ1-1, with 8 bases that match TRBD1. The length of the CDR3 is 13 residues. Germline V gene lookup returns CDR1 SGHAT and CDR2 FQNNGV. Unmatched junction bases numbered 5, after V lost 5 bases and J lost 6 bases. CDR3 in amino acids: CASSVRGLAEAFF. CDR3 nucleotide sequence: TGTGCCAGCAGCGTCAGGGGGCTGGCTGAAGCTTTCTTT.

There are a few counts of this clone. The CDR3 bases are TGTGCCAGCAGCCCCCCGGGCCTGAACACTGAAGCTTTCTTT. Translation: CASSPPGLNTEAFF. The chain combines TRBV5-4 with TRBJ1-1; D is uncertain. The CDR3 has 14 residues. Trimming left V 4 bases short and J 0 bases short, with 10 bases between. From germline, CDR1 is SGHNT and CDR2 YYREEE (reference sequence).

In its sample, this clone was seen a few times. The chain carries TRBV5-1 and TRBJ2-7; a weak D match, TRBD1 (7 bases). Trimming stripped 0 bases from V and 0 bases from J, with 13 bases between. The germline V gene encodes CDR1 SGHRS and CDR2 YFSETQ. The CDR3 contains 16 residues. This CDR3 reads CASSLDPGGSSYEQYF. In DNA form, the CDR3 reads TGCGCCAGCAGCTTGGACCCAGGGGGGAGCTCCTACGAGCAGTACTTC.

The chain is built from TRBV16 and TRBJ1-1, with 9 positions matching TRBD1. This CDR3 has 15 amino acids. Germline-derived CDR1 and CDR2 are KGHSY and FQNENV. J gave up 11 bases and V 4 bases, and 14 bases lay outside the gene matches. CDR3 in amino acids: CASSLEGQGGIEAFF. The CDR3, as DNA: TGTGCCAGCAGCCTAGAGGGACAGGGCGGGATCGAGGCTTTCTTT.

This clone showed up just once. The genes are TRBV18 and TRBJ1-5, with 10 positions matching TRBD1. J was trimmed by 7 bases and V by 1 base; bases with no gene match: 7. The CDR3 covers 16 residues. Germline CDR1 is KGHSH and CDR2 is LQKENI. As DNA, the CDR3 is TGTGCCAGCTCACCACTCGGGACAGGGGTCAGCCAGCCCCAGCATTTT. Its protein is CASSPLGTGVSQPQHF.

On this clone: The sample contains more than one DNA sequence encoding this CDR3. This chain links TRBV6-6 with TRBJ1-1, with 10 bases identical to TRBD1. Per germline, CDR1 MNHNY and CDR2 SVGAGI (reference sequence). V shed 2 bases and J 4 bases; nucleotides not matched to a gene: 4. CDR3 length equals 15 residues. The CDR3 nucleotides are TGTGCCAGCAGTTACCCTGGACAGGGGGGCACTGAAGCTTTCTTT. Protein product: CASSYPGQGGTEAFF.

This chain joins TRBV4-1 and TRBJ1-5, with D unclear. CDR1 MGHRA and CDR2 YSYEKL come from the germline V gene. V was clipped by 0 bases and J by 11 bases, with 14 bases between them. The CDR3 has 14 residues. This chain's CDR3 is CASSQDPNILSQHF. As DNA, the CDR3 is TGCGCCAGCAGCCAAGATCCGAATATTCTGTCCCAGCATTTT.

This clone has a handful of counts. The CDR3: CATTRGGGGELFF. The CDR3 nucleotides are TGTGCCACCACCCGAGGAGGGGGCGGGGAGCTGTTTTTT. This chain links TRBV15 with TRBJ2-2; either TRBD1 or TRBD2 may fit D (6 bases each). The germline gives CDR1 LNHNV, CDR2 YYDKDF (reference sequence). The V and J ends lost 7 bases and 7 bases respectively, with 13 bases between them. This CDR3 is 13 amino acids long.

This clone has a handful of counts. V is TRBV5-1 and J is TRBJ2-7, with D perhaps TRBD1 (6 bases). Per the germline V gene, CDR1 is SGHRS and CDR2 is YFSETQ. V was pared by 2 bases and J by 0 bases, with 9 bases between. This CDR3 contains 14 residues. The CDR3, as DNA: TGCGCCAGCAGCTTCACAGGGCGCTCCTACGAGCAGTACTTC. Translated, it gives CASSFTGRSYEQYF.

This clone has just a few counts. This chain connects TRBV7-8 to TRBJ2-4, with a weak D call TRBD2 (5 bases). Trimming stripped 6 bases from V and 0 bases from J, with 15 bases between. Germline CDR1 SGHVS, CDR2 FQNEAQ. The CDR3 loop spans 16 amino acids. Here the CDR3 DNA reads TGTGCCAGCAGGCCCGGACGCGGACTAGCCAAAAACATTCAGTACTTC. This gives the protein CASRPGRGLAKNIQYF.

J is TRBJ2-1 and V is TRBV4-3; D is undetermined. V was cut by 0 bases and J by 2 bases, with 8 bases left in between. Germline V gene data show CDR1 as LGHNA and CDR2 as YSLEER. This CDR3 comprises 15 residues. The DNA for the CDR3 is TGCGCCAGCAGCCAAGACACACGGGCCTACAATGAGCAGTTCTTC. Amino acid sequence: CASSQDTRAYNEQFF.

The J gene is TRBJ2-6, the V gene TRBV2; D perhaps matches TRBD1 (5 bases). Germline V CDR1 and CDR2: SNHLY, FYNNEI. Trimming cost V 1 base and J 4 bases, with 8 bases left between them. This CDR3 is built from 15 residues. The CDR3 sequence is CASSEGGAGANVLTF. Written as DNA, the CDR3 is TGTGCCAGCAGTGAAGGGGGCGCGGGGGCCAACGTCCTGACTTTC. The variable domain in full, completed from reference TRBV2 and TRBJ2-6, reads EPEVTQTPSHQVTQMGQEVILRCVPISNHLYFYWYRQILGQKVEFLVSFYNNEISEKSEIFDDQFSVERPDGSNFTLKIRSTKLEDSAMYFCASSEGGAGANVLTFGAGSRLTVL.

The rearrangement links TRBV12-5 to TRBJ2-1; D uncertain. Germline values: CDR1 LGHNT, CDR2 FRNRAP. The germline V and J ends were trimmed by 3 bases and 9 bases, with 15 bases remaining between them. The CDR3 is 14 amino acids. This chain's CDR3 is CASGLRPLNGEQFF. CDR3 sequence (DNA): TGTGCTAGTGGTTTACGACCTCTAAATGGTGAGCAGTTCTTC.

This clone was found a few times. The genes are TRBV29-1 and TRBJ1-1; D is perhaps TRBD1 (5 bases). This CDR3 has 13 residues. Germline values: CDR1 SQVTM, CDR2 ANQGSEA. V lost 3 bases and J 4 bases, leaving 12 bases between the germline ends. The CDR3 bases are TGCAGCGTTGATTCCCAGGGCCGCACTGAAGCTTTCTTT. Protein sequence: CSVDSQGRTEAFF.

This clone occurred a few times. The CDR3 DNA reads as TGTGCCAGCAGCGTAGCTGGCGGGAACAATGAGCAGTTCTTC. Residues: CASSVAGGNNEQFF. The chain recombines TRBV9 with TRBJ2-1; TRBD2 is a possible D gene (6 bases). The CDR3 sequence is 14 residues long. V gave up 0 bases and J gave up 5 bases, with 9 bases separating them. The germline gives CDR1 SGDLS, CDR2 YYNGEE. Supplemented by reference TRBV9 and TRBJ2-1, the full variable domain reads DSGVTQTPKHLITATGQRVTLRCSPRSGDLSVYWYQQSLDQGLQFLIQYYNGEERAKGNILERFSAQQFPDLHSELNLSSLELGDSALYFCASSVAGGNNEQFFGPGTRLTVL.

A few counts support this clone. This chain links TRBV5-1 with TRBJ2-3; D gene uncertain. This CDR3 region has 13 residues. V lost 1 base and J lost 6, with 9 bases in between. Germline CDR1 SGHRS, CDR2 YFSETQ. CDR3 bases: TGCGCCAGCAGCTTGAAACTGCAGGATACGCAGTATTTT. Encoded protein: CASSLKLQDTQYF.

The CDR3 DNA reads TGTGCCAGCAGGGGGGACAGGGGAGGCTATGGCTACACCTTC. Translation: CASRGDRGGYGYTF. The V gene is TRBV6-6, the J gene TRBJ1-2, with 10 bases fitting TRBD1. This CDR3 spans 14 amino acids. Germline trimming cut 6 bases from V and 4 bases from J; bases unmatched to any gene: 5. CDR1 is MNHNY, CDR2 SVGAGI, per germline (reference sequence).

In regard to this clone: At one end the junction does not follow the germline gene, possibly because of a read error. The rearrangement joins TRBV25-1 to TRBJ2-2; TRBD1 matches 10 bases. CDR3 length: 16 amino acids. Germline V gives CDR1 MGHDK, CDR2 SYGVNS. In nucleotides, the CDR3 is TGTGCCAGCAGTGCGTTGGGACAGGGGAACTCCGGGGAGCTGTTTTTT. It codes for CASSALGQGNSGELFF. The whole variable domain, remainder taken from reference TRBV25-1 and TRBJ2-2, is EADIYQTPRYLVIGTGKKITLECSQTMGHDKMYWYQQDPGMELHLIHYSYGVNSTEKGDLSSESTVSRIRTEHFPLTLESARPSHTSQYLCASSALGQGNSGELFFGEGSRLTVL.

V gene TRBV7-9 combines with J gene TRBJ1-1, with no clear D. Germline lookup yields CDR1 SEHNR and CDR2 FQNEAQ (reference sequence). CDR3 size: 11 residues. Trimming stripped 5 bases from V and 6 bases from J, with 7 bases between. The CDR3 sequence: CASSQFPEAFF. CDR3 sequence (DNA): TGTGCCAGCAGCCAGTTCCCTGAAGCTTTCTTT.